This entry features one T cell receptor beta chain sequence. The sample is drawn from a study of CD8 T cells in ankylosing spondylitis. MiXCR, run by TCRdb on the 5' RACE reads, gives a single entry per CDR3 protein. This table holds about 30,000 distinct CDR3 sequences, around 5.2% found once. From germline, CDR1 is SGDLS and CDR2 YYNGEE. The CDR3 runs to 15 residues. Trimming took 3 bases from V and 2 from J; bases not matched to a gene: 2. The sequencing sample was made of blood, either unsorted or a sorted T cell fraction (not recorded which). The chain is built from TRBV9 and TRBJ2-2, with 9 bases matching TRBD2. The TCR sequence derives from a female donor with ankylosing spondylitis or in good health (not recorded which). CDR3 bases: TGTGCCAGCAGCGAGGGGACTAGCAACACCGGGGAGCTGTTTTTT. This codes for CASSEGTSNTGELFF.